These T cell receptor beta chains were read from a single sample in a study of blood T cell dynamics during melanoma immunotherapy. Assay used: immunoSEQ multiplex PCR; TCRdb lists only in-frame clones, some missing. Of tens of thousands of clones in the sample, around nine tenths were seen once. This specimen consisted of blood, obtained from a patient treated with checkpoint blockade. The receptors were sampled from a human donor with melanoma. CDR3s include the opening cysteine and the closing phenylalanine or tryptophan. D genes are given only for firm matches. Rows give clone size only sometimes, using once, few, many, or a class for an expanded clone.

TGCGCCAGCAGCGCATCAGGTCCAATAAACACTGAAGCTTTCTTT	CASSASGPINTEAFF	-	TRBV5-1	TRBJ1-1	-
TGTGCCAGCAGCGTATTCAAAGGGAACTATGGCTACACCTTC	CASSVFKGNYGYTF	-	TRBV9	TRBJ1-2	-
TGTGCCAGCAGCGGTCACAGGGACTCACTTTACAATGAGCAGTTCTTC	CASSGHRDSLYNEQFF	-	TRBV7-8	TRBJ2-1	-
TGTGCCAGCATGGGGGGAGCGAACACCGGGGAGCTGTTTTTT	CASMGGANTGELFF	-	TRBV28	TRBJ2-2	-
TGTGCCAGCAGTGAGCAGTACACCGGGGAGCTGTTTTTT	CASSEQYTGELFF	-	TRBV6-4	TRBJ2-2	-
TGTGCCAGCAGCCTCGGCCTAGGAGGAGATACGCAGTATTTT	CASSLGLGGDTQYF	-	TRBV7-3	TRBJ2-3	-
TGCAGTGTACTGCGACCTGAGCAGTTCTTC	CSVLRPEQFF	-	TRBV20-1	TRBJ2-1	-
TGTGCCAGCAGCGTAAGGGGACCGCCTCTGAGCTCTGGAAACACCATATATTTT	CASSVRGPPLSSGNTIYF	-	TRBV9	TRBJ1-3	few
TGTGCCAGCAGCTCCTACGCCGGGACAGTCTATGGCTACACCTTC	CASSSYAGTVYGYTF	TRBD1	TRBV5-6	TRBJ1-2	-
TGTGCCAGCAGTGGTGCATGGGACAGGGGCTTTCTCGGAGATCAGCCCCAGCATTTT	CASSGAWDRGFLGDQPQHF	TRBD1	TRBV2	TRBJ1-5	-
TGCGCCAGCAGCGTAGCCCCTAGCGGGAGTTCCGAGACCCAGTACTTC	CASSVAPSGSSETQYF	TRBD2	TRBV5-1	TRBJ2-5	few
TGTGCCAGCAGTTCGACTCCTTACCGGGACAGGGGTTACGAGCAGTACTTC	CASSSTPYRDRGYEQYF	TRBD1	TRBV27	TRBJ2-7	-
TGTGCCAGCAGCTTTAAGGGGCCCACAGATACGCAGTATTTT	CASSFKGPTDTQYF	-	TRBV11-1	TRBJ2-3	-
TGTGCCAGCAAAACTACTAGCGGGATTTACAATGAGCAGTTCTTC	CASKTTSGIYNEQFF	TRBD2	TRBV11-2	TRBJ2-1	-
TGCGCCAGCAGCCAAGATTCAGCGAGAGGGCAGTTCTTC	CASSQDSARGQFF	-	TRBV4-1	TRBJ2-1	-
TGTGCCAGCAGTCCAGGGACAGGGGGCGGAGAGACCCAGTACTTC	CASSPGTGGGETQYF	TRBD1	TRBV28	TRBJ2-5	-
TGTGCCAGCACCTCAGGGGCGAGCGGCTACACCTTC	CASTSGASGYTF	-	TRBV6-5	TRBJ1-2	-
TGTGCCAGTAGGGGACAGGGGGATCAGCCCCAGCATTTT	CASRGQGDQPQHF	TRBD1	TRBV19	TRBJ1-5	few
TGTGCCAGCACCCGTCGACCGGGACAGGGATGGGCAGATACGCAGTATTTT	CASTRRPGQGWADTQYF	TRBD1	TRBV7-6	TRBJ2-3	-
TGCGCCAGCAGCTTGGAAGCGGGAGTCAATGAGCAGTTCTTC	CASSLEAGVNEQFF	TRBD2	TRBV5-1	TRBJ2-1	-
TGCAGCGTGCAAGCTAGCACAGATACGCAGTATTTT	CSVQASTDTQYF	-	TRBV29-1	TRBJ2-3	-
TGTGCCAGCAGCCGCAGGGATAGCAATCAGCCCCAGCATTTT	CASSRRDSNQPQHF	-	TRBV5-6	TRBJ1-5	-
TGCGCCAGTAGTATAGGTATGAGTCCAGCTTTCTTT	CASSIGMSPAFF	-	TRBV19	TRBJ1-1	-
TGTGCCAGCAGTCCCTATGAGATGAGGACCAGAGGCTCCTACGAGCAGTACTTC	CASSPYEMRTRGSYEQYF	-	TRBV28	TRBJ2-7	-
TGTGCCAGCAGCTTAGAGTTGGACGGTGAAGCTTTCTTT	CASSLELDGEAFF	-	TRBV7-6	TRBJ1-1	once
TGTGCCAGCAGCTTTAAGCGGGGTCAGGCTAACACTGAAGCTTTCTTT	CASSFKRGQANTEAFF	-	TRBV7-9	TRBJ1-1	-